This T cell receptor (beta chain) is from a study of Ad26.COV2.S vaccination and SARS-CoV-2 variants. Whole-study context: Donor was in the COV1001 Ad26.COV2.S trial arm. The vaccine Ad26.COV2.S was put into the muscle once, or twice with 56 days between.

Treatment described: around 19 received Ad26.COV2.S at low or high dose, single or two shots; a few received placebo; per-sample allocation not given. The investigators took samples on day 63 after the first vaccine or placebo injection. Boston provided a donor who was an adult aged 18-55 years. Profiling relied on immunoSEQ multiplex PCR, and the TCRdb table lists in-frame clones only, not all of them. The data contain 400,000 to 450,000 clones, about 90% of them singletons. Germline lookup yields CDR1 MNHEY and CDR2 SVGAGI. V dropped 2 bases and J dropped 1 base, with 9 bases sitting between them. The CDR3 loop spans 16 amino acids.

This specimen consisted of peripheral blood, obtained in a trial of Ad26.COV2.S vaccine versus placebo. The rearrangement joins TRBV6-5 to TRBJ1-6; unclear D gene. This TCR was recovered from a person aged 18 to 65 who received the Ad26.COV2.S COVID-19 vaccine or a placebo. The chain's CDR3 is CASSYDRRSYNSPLHF. The CDR3 DNA reads as TGTGCCAGCAGTTACGATCGGAGATCCTATAATTCACCCCTCCACTTT.